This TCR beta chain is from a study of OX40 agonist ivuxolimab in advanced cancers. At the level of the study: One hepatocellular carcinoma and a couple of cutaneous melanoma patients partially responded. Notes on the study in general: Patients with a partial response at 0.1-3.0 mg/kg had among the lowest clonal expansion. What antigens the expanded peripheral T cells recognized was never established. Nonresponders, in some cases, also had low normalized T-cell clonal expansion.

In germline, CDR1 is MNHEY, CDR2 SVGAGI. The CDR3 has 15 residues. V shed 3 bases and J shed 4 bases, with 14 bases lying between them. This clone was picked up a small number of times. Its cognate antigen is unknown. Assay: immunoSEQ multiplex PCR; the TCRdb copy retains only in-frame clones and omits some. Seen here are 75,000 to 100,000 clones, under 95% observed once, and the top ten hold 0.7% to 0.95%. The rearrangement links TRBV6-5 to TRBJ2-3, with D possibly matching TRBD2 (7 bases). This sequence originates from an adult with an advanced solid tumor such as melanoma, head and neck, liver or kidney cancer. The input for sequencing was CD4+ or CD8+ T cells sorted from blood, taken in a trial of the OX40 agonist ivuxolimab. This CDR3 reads CASSYGGGSSDTQYF. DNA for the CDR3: TGTGCCAGCAGTTATGGGGGCGGGAGTTCAGATACGCAGTATTTT.